This T cell receptor beta chain is drawn from a study of blood T cell repertoires in COVID-19. Study at large: The samples span acute and convalescent COVID-19 from the United States, Italy and Spain. The analysed material was cDNA or gDNA that came from T cells, B-cell-depleted T cells, or PBMCs.

As handled by the study authors: Reference gene primer amplification in the assay estimated nucleated cell counts. Using immunoSEQ multiplex PCR, the repertoire was profiled, and TCRdb retains in-frame clones only, with some absent. D and trimming come from the DNA, and the V and J calls and clone size come from that table. This table has about 210,000 clones, about four fifths appearing once. Trimming stripped 7 bases from V and 0 bases from J, with 15 bases between. The CDR3 covers 14 residues. Germline V gene data show CDR1 as SQVTM and CDR2 as ANQGSEA. Input material: peripheral blood. The J gene is TRBJ1-1, the V gene TRBV29-1; the D is unclear. This receptor was obtained from a man aged 50-59 years with active or convalescent COVID-19. CDR3 amino acids: CSGDSGNMNTEAFF. The CDR3 DNA is TGCAGCGGTGATTCCGGGAACATGAACACTGAAGCTTTCTTT.